This T cell receptor beta chain was identified during a study of T cell responses to AZD1222 COVID-19 vaccine. Whole-study results and caveats: Targeting of unmutated variant regions was reportedly seen in nearly half of spike-specific TCRs. Among the donors, most were white British and more were female, and clonal diversity was possibly underestimated. Vaccination with two AZD1222 doses was followed by a rise in Spike-specific TCR breadth and depth.

Clones were read by immunoSEQ multiplex PCR, and TCRdb kept only the in-frame ones, dropping some. The sample lists roughly 130,000 clones, roughly 90% occurring once. This CDR3 spans 15 amino acids. The V segment lost 5 bases and the J segment 7 bases; nucleotides outside the gene matches: 10. Germline CDR1 SGHTA, CDR2 FQGTGA. Worth noting for this clone: What it recognizes is unknown.

The sequenced sample was peripheral blood, obtained 28 days after the second AZD1222 dose. This TCR came from an adult who received the AZD1222 COVID-19 vaccine. The V call is TRBV7-3, the J call TRBJ1-2, with 10 bases matching TRBD1. The CDR3 region is CASSPRQGARSGYTF. CDR3 coding DNA: TGTGCCAGCAGCCCGCGACAGGGGGCGCGAAGTGGCTACACCTTC. The full variable domain, in which reference TRBV7-3 and TRBJ1-2 provide the parts outside the CDR3, is GAGVSQTPSNKVTEKGKYVELRCDPISGHTALYWYRQSLGQGPEFLIYFQGTGAADDSGLPNDRFFAVRPEGSVSTLKIQRTERGDSAVYLCASSPRQGARSGYTFGSGTRLTVV.